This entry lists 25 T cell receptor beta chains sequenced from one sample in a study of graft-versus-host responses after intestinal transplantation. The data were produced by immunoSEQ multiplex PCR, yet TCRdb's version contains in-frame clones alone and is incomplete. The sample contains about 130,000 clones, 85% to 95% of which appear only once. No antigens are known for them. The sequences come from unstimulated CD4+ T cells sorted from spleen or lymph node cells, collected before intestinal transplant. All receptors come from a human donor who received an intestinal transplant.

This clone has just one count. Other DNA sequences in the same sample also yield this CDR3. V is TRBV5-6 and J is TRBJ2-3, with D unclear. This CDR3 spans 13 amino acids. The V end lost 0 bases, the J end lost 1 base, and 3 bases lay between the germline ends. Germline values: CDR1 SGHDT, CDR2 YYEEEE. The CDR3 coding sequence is TGTGCCAGCAGCTTGGGCGGCACAGATACGCAGTATTTT. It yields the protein CASSLGGTDTQYF.

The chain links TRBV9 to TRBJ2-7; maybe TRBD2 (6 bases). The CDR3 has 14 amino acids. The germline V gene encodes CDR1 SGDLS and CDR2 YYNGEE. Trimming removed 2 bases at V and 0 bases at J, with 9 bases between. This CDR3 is CASSVGTPSYEQYF. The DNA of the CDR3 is TGTGCCAGCAGCGTCGGGACTCCCTCCTACGAGCAGTACTTC.

The CDR3 here is CASSWTSDSYEQYF. DNA for the CDR3: TGTGCCAGCAGTTGGACTAGCGACTCCTACGAGCAGTACTTC. This chain uses TRBV6-6 with TRBJ2-7; 9 bases are shared with TRBD2. This CDR3 region has 14 residues. The germline gives CDR1 MNHNY, CDR2 SVGAGI (reference sequence). V was clipped by 4 bases and J by 0 bases; unmatched bases: 1.

The CDR3 coding sequence is TGTGCCAGCACCCAGGGACGGTATGGCTACACCTTC. Translation: CASTQGRYGYTF. The V gene is TRBV6-5, the J gene TRBJ1-2; D might be TRBD1 (5 bases). V dropped 7 bases and J dropped 5 bases, with 11 bases sitting between them. Germline-derived CDR1 and CDR2 are MNHEY and SVGAGI. CDR3 length: 12 residues.

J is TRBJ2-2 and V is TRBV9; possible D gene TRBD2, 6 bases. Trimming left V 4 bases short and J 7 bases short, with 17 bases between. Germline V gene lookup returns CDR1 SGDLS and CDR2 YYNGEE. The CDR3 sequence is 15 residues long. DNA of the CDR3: TGTGCCAGCAGCCTTGAGGGGCGCGGGGACGGGGAGCTGTTTTTT. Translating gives CASSLEGRGDGELFF.

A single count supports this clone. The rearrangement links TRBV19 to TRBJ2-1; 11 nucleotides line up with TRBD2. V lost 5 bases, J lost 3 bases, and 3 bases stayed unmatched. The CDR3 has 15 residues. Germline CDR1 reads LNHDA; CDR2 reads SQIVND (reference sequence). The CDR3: CASSPLAGVYNEQFF. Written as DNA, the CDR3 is TGTGCCAGTAGTCCACTAGCGGGAGTCTACAATGAGCAGTTCTTC.

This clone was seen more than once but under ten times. In DNA, the CDR3 is TGTGCCAGCAGTGTAAGCGCGCACTCCTACAATGAGCAGTTCTTC. This sequence encodes CASSVSAHSYNEQFF. The rearrangement links TRBV6-5 to TRBJ2-1; D gene uncertain. Germline V gene sequence: CDR1 MNHEY, CDR2 SVGAGI. V lost 5 bases and J 0 bases, leaving 11 bases between the germline ends. The length of the CDR3 is 15 residues.

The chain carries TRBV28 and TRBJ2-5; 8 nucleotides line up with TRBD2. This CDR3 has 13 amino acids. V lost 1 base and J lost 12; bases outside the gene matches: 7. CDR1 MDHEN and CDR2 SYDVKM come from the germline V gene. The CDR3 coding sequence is TGTGCCAGCAGTTTATCGGCGGGGGGCAGGAAGTACTTC. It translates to CASSLSAGGRKYF.

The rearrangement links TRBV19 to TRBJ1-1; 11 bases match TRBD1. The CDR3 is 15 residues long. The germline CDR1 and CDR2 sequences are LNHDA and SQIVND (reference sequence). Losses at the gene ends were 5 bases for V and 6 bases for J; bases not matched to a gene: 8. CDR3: CASSLLDRGPAEAFF. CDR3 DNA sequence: TGTGCCAGTAGTCTTCTGGACAGGGGGCCCGCTGAAGCTTTCTTT.

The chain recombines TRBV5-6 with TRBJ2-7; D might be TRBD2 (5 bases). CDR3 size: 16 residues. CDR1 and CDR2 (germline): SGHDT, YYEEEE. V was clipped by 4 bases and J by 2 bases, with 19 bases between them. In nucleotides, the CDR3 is TGTGCCAGCAGCCTAACTACCCCCGGGAAGCCCTACGAGCAGTACTTC. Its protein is CASSLTTPGKPYEQYF.

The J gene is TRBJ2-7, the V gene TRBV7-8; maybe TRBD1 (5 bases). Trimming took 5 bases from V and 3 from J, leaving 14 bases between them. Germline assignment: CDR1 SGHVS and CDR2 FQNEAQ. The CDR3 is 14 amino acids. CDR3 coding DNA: TGTGCCAGCAGCCCAGACAGTGCCGTCTACGAGCAGTACTTC. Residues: CASSPDSAVYEQYF. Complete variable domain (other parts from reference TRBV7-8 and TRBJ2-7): GAGVSQSPRYKVAKRGQDVALRCDPISGHVSLFWYQQALGQGPEFLTYFQNEAQLDKSGLPSDRFFAERPEGSVSTLKIQRTQQEDSAVYLCASSPDSAVYEQYFGPGTRLTVT.

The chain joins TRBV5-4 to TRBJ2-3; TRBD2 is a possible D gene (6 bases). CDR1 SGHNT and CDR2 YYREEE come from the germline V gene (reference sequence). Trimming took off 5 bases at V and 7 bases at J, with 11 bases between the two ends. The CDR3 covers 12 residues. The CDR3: CASSISGNTQYF. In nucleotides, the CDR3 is TGTGCCAGCAGTATTAGCGGAAATACGCAGTATTTT.

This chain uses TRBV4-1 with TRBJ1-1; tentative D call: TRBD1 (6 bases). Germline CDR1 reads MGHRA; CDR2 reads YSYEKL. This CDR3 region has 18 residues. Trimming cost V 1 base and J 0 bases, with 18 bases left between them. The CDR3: CASSQVPMVGQLNTEAFF. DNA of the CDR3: TGCGCCAGCAGCCAAGTCCCGATGGTGGGACAACTGAACACTGAAGCTTTCTTT.

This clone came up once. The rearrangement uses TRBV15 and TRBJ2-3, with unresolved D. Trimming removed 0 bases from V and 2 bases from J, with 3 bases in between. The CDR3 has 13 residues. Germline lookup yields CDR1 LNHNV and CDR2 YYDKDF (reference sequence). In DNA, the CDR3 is TGTGCCACCAGCAGAGAACTCACAGATACGCAGTATTTT. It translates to CATSRELTDTQYF.

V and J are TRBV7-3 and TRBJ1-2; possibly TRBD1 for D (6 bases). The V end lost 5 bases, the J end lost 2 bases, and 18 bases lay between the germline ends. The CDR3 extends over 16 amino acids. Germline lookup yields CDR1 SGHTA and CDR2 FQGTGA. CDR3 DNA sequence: TGTGCCAGCAGCCCCCTCCCCCCTACAGGGAACTATGGCTACACCTTC. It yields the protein CASSPLPPTGNYGYTF.

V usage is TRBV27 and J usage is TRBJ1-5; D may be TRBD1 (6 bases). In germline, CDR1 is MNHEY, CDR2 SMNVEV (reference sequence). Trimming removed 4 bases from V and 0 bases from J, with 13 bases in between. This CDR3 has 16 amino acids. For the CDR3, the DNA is TGTGCCAGCAGTTCGGACAGCCGATATAGCAATCAGCCCCAGCATTTT. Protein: CASSSDSRYSNQPQHF.

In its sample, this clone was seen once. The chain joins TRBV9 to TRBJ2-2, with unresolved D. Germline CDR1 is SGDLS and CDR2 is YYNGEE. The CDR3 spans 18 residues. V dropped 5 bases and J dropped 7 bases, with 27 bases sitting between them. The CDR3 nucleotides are TGTGCCAGCAGACAGAAAGAGGACCAGGACGGGTATCACGGGGAGCTGTTTTTT. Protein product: CASRQKEDQDGYHGELFF.

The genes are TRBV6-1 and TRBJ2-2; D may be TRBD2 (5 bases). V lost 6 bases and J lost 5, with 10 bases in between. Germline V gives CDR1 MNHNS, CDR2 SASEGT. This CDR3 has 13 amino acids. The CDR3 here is CASRGVETGELFF. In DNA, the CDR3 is TGTGCCAGCAGGGGAGTAGAAACCGGGGAGCTGTTTTTT.

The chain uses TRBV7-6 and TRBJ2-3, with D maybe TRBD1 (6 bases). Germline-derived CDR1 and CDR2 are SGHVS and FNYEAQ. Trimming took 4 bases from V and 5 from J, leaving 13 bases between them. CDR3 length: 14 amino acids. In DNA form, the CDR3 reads TGTGCCAGCAGCTACAACAGGGTAGAAGATACGCAGTATTTT. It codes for CASSYNRVEDTQYF.

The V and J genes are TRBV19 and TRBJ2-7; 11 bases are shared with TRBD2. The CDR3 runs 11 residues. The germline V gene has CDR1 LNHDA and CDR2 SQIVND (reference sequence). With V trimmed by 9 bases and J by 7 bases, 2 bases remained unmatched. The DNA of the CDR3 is TGTGCCAGCCGACTAGCGGGGGAGCAGTACTTC. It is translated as CASRLAGEQYF.

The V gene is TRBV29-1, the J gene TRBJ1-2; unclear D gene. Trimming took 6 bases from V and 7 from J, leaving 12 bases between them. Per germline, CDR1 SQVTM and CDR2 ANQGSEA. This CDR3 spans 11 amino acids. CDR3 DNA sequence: TGCAGCGTCTCCCGGGGTTCTGGCTACACCTTC. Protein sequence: CSVSRGSGYTF.

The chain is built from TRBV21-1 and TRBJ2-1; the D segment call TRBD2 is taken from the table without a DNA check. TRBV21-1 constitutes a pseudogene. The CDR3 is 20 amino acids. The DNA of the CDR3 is TGTGCCAGCAGCAAAGCGTCCGGGACTAGCGGGAGGCCGCCCTACAATGAGCAGTTCTTC. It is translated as CASSKASGTSGRPPYNEQFF.

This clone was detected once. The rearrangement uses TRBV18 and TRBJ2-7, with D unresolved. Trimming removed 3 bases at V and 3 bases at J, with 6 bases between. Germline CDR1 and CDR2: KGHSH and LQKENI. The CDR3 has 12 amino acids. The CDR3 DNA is TGTGCCAGCTCACCCAGTGACTACGAGCAGTACTTC. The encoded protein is CASSPSDYEQYF.

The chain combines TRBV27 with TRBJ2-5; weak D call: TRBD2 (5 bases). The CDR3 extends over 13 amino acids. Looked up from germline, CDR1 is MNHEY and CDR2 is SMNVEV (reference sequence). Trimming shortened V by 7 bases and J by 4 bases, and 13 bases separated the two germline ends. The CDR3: CASTTRRGETQYF. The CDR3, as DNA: TGTGCCAGCACCACTCGACGGGGAGAGACCCAGTACTTC.

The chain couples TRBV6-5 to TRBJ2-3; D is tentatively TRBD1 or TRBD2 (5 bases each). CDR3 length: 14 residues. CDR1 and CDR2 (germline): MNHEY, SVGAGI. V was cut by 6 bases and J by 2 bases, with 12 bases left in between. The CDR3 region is CASSLSGPTDTQYF. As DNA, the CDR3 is TGTGCCAGCAGCCTTTCGGGGCCCACAGATACGCAGTATTTT.